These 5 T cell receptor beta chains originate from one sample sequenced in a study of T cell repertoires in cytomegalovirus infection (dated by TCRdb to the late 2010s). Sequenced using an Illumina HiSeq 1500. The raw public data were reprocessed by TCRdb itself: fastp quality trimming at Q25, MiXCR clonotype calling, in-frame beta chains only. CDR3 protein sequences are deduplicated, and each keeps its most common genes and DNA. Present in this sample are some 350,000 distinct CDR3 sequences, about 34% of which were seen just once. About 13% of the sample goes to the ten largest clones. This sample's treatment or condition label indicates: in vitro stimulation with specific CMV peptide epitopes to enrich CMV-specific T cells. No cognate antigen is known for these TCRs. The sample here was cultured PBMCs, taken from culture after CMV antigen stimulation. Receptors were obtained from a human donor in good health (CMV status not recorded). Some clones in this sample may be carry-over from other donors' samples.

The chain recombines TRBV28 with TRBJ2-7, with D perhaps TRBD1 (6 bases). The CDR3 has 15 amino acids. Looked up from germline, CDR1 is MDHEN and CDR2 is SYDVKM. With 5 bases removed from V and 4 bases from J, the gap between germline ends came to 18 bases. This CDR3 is CASSLSQGRRYEQYF. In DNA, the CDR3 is TGTGCCAGCAGTCTATCTCAGGGGCGAAGGTACGAGCAGTACTTC. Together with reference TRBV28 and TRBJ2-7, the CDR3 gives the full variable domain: DVKVTQSSRYLVKRTGEKVFLECVQDMDHENMFWYRQDPGLGLRLIYFSYDVKMKEKGDIPEGYSVSREKKERFSLILESASTNQTSMYLCASSLSQGRRYEQYFGPGTRLTVT.

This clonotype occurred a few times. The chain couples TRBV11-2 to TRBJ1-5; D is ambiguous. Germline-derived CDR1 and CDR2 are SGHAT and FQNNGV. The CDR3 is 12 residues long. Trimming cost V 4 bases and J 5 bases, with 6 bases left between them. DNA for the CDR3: TGTGCCAGCAGCTCTGTCGATCAGCCCCAGCATTTT. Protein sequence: CASSSVDQPQHF.

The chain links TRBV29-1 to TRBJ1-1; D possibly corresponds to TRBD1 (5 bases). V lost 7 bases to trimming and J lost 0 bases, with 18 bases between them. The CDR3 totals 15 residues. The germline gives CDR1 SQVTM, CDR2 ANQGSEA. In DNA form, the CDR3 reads TGCAGCGCCCGAACGGGGGGATTAGTGAACACTGAAGCTTTCTTT. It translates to CSARTGGLVNTEAFF.

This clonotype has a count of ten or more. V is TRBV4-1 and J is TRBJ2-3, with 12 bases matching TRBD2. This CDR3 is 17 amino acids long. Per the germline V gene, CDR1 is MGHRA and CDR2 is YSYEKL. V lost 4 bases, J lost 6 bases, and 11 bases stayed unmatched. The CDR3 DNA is TGCGCCAGCAGCCCCAGACTAGCGGGAGACAAGGTGGATACGCAGTATTTT. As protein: CASSPRLAGDKVDTQYF.

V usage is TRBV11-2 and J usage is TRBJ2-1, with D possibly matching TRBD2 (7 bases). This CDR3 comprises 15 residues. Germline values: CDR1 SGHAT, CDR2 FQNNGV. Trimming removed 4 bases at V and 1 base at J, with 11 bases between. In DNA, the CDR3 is TGTGCCAGCAGCTGGGGAGGGGGATCCTACAATGAGCAGTTCTTC. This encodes CASSWGGGSYNEQFF.